This record covers a single T cell receptor beta chain. This clonotype was counted only a few times. It lacks a known antigen. No much larger clone is present one base from it, and per-base qualities are unavailable. Receptor amplification or capture employed 5' RACE. The run used a NextSeq 500. In the TCR library protocol, a unique molecular identifier was attached to each TCR cDNA molecule so that PCR and sequencing errors could be corrected. For the original study's pipeline: TCR identification, UMI-based error correction and CDR3 extraction were all carried out with Decombinator tools. TCRs above a frequency of 2 per 1,000, corresponding to the top 1% of the tumor frequency distribution, were defined as expanded. Rényi diversity was computed with the R vegan package after subsampling each repertoire 100 times to 5,000 TCRs. CDR3 similarity networks were built from amino acid triplet string-kernel similarity, with CDR3s being connected when pairwise similarity was above 0.82. The public reads were run again by TCRdb, first through fastp at Q25 and then through MiXCR, and only productive beta chains were kept. Entries are consolidated by CDR3 protein sequence, retaining the most common genes and DNA. The V and J calls shown here were made by TCRdb, not taken from the authors' results. This sample comprises about 100,000 distinct CDR3 sequences, just under 20% of them detected only once. The ten largest clones capture just over 20% of the sample.

CDR1 and CDR2 were assigned from the germline V gene as SGHTA and FQGNSA. From the cysteine through the phenylalanine, the CDR3 covers 15 amino acids. Kept here is only the CDR3 DNA, which spans 45 bases and is read in frame from base 1. The trim is 1 base for V and 0 bases for J, with a gap of 7 bases between the germline ends. The data derive from a study of spatial heterogeneity in lung cancer (dated by TCRdb to about 2019). For the wider study: Samples were obtained from about 69 patients with early-stage, untreated non-small cell lung cancer from the lung TRACERx cohort. Both alpha and beta chains were TCR-sequenced in samples taken at surgery, namely 220 tumor regions, 61 to 65 matched nontumor lung samples and a few dozen PBMC samples. In non-small cell lung cancer, the study quantitatively compared TCR alpha and beta repertoires across several tumor regions, matched nontumor lung, and blood. Beta-chain transcripts were consistently detected in greater numbers than alpha-chain transcripts, which likely reflected higher beta-chain transcript abundance. Follow-up PBMC samples were sequenced whenever available, and the median time to follow-up was about 23 months after resection. In the raw uncorrected reads, each unique combination of TCR and UMI appeared more than ten times on average. Nonsynonymous mutation counts, determined by whole-exome sequencing of tumor tissue, were related to features of the TCR repertoire.

Taken with the paper, the label for time point translates to: blood at routine non-recurrence follow-up after resection. Whole RNA extracted from tumor and nontumor lung tissue, or from cryopreserved PBMC samples, was used for TCR sequencing without cell sorting. Only patients with enough RNA available from two or more tumor regions were chosen for TCR sequencing. General findings and caveats noted by the study authors: Comparisons of baseline and follow-up blood repertoires included only around 15 patients. Additional single-cell paired TCR alpha and beta sequencing was considered necessary to confirm, at a functional level, the hypothesis that regional TCRs recognize regional mutations. Ubiquitous expanded tumor TCRs were detected in blood more often at tumor resection than at routine follow-up.

The chain is assembled from TRBV7-2 and TRBJ1-5; the D gene remains uncertain. Sequences were derived from PBMCs, sampled at follow-up. The receptor's source is a male donor with early-stage non-small cell lung cancer. The nucleotides read TGTGCCAGCAGCTTAGGCGAATATAGCAATCAGCCCCAGCATTTT. This gives the protein CASSLGEYSNQPQHF.